These 16 T cell receptor beta chains share one sample of origin, sequenced in a study of shared clonotypes between healthy human individuals. TCRdb's copy holds only in-frame clones and misses some; the assay was immunoSEQ multiplex PCR. The data hold 600,000 to 800,000 clones, with approximately 72% observed a single time. The specimen sequenced was memory CD4+ T cells sorted from blood. As to subset: CD45RA-negative fraction. All receptors come from a woman in her 30s in good health.

The genes are TRBV6-1 and TRBJ2-2; 9 bases line up with TRBD1. The germline gives CDR1 MNHNS, CDR2 SASEGT. V lost 6 bases and J lost 3; bases outside the gene matches: 5. This CDR3 region has 15 residues. As DNA, the CDR3 is TGTGCCAGCAGATGGGACAGGGTACACACCGGGGAGCTGTTTTTT. The encoded protein is CASRWDRVHTGELFF.

The chain links TRBV5-3 to TRBJ2-7; D perhaps matches TRBD2 (6 bases). TRBV5-3 is labeled an ORF, and its function is uncertain. Trimming took 9 bases from V and 7 from J, leaving 23 bases between them. This CDR3 is built from 14 residues. CDR3 loop: CATKPRRDSTEQYF. CDR3 in DNA: TGTGCCACCAAACCCCGACGGGACTCGACTGAGCAGTACTTC.

This chain connects TRBV5-4 to TRBJ2-1, with D perhaps TRBD2 (6 bases). CDR1 is SGHNT, CDR2 YYREEE, per germline (reference sequence). V was trimmed by 0 bases and J by 10 bases, leaving 11 bases between them. CDR3 length: 13 amino acids. The CDR3 loop reads CASSLGGDREQFF. The CDR3 DNA is TGTGCCAGCAGCTTGGGCGGGGACCGGGAGCAGTTCTTC. The full variable domain, its missing parts supplied by reference TRBV5-4 and TRBJ2-1, is ETGVTQSPTHLIKTRGQQVTLRCSSQSGHNTVSWYQQALGQGPQFIFQYYREEENGRGNFPPRFSGLQFPNYSSELNVNALELDDSALYLCASSLGGDREQFFGPGTRLTVL.

This clone was found a few times. CDR3 DNA: TGTGCCAGCACTCCGGGACTAGCGGGACGTGAGCAGTTCTTC. Translated: CASTPGLAGREQFF. This sequence joins TRBV25-1 and TRBJ2-1, with 13 bases that match TRBD2. Germline CDR1 is MGHDK and CDR2 is SYGVNS. After removal of 7 bases from V and 9 bases from J, the junction contained 6 bases not matched to a gene. CDR3 size: 14 residues. Using reference TRBV25-1 and TRBJ2-1 for the parts outside the CDR3, the full variable domain is EADIYQTPRYLVIGTGKKITLECSQTMGHDKMYWYQQDPGMELHLIHYSYGVNSTEKGDLSSESTVSRIRTEHFPLTLESARPSHTSQYLCASTPGLAGREQFFGPGTRLTVL.

The chain is built from TRBV4-2 and TRBJ2-6; perhaps TRBD2 as D (5 bases). Per the germline V gene, CDR1 is LGHNA and CDR2 is YNFKEQ. This CDR3 region has 17 residues. V was cut by 6 bases and J by 1 base, with 16 bases left in between. CDR3 loop: CASSRDTTFSGANVLTF. The CDR3 region has the DNA TGTGCCAGCAGTCGGGATACGACCTTTTCTGGGGCCAACGTCCTGACTTTC.

The count of this clone is one. V is TRBV29-1 and J is TRBJ2-5; D unresolved. This CDR3 region has 15 residues. Trimming took off 6 bases at V and 3 bases at J, with 20 bases between the two ends. The germline CDR1 and CDR2 sequences are SQVTM and ANQGSEA. The CDR3 loop is CSVAGGLTQEETQYF. In DNA form, the CDR3 reads TGCAGCGTCGCCGGCGGTCTTACCCAGGAAGAGACCCAGTACTTC.

J is TRBJ2-5 and V is TRBV2, with D possibly TRBD2 on 6 matching bases. Trimming cost V 6 bases and J 4 bases, with 12 bases left between them. This CDR3 is built from 13 residues. Germline CDR1 is SNHLY and CDR2 is FYNNEI. The CDR3 DNA reads as TGTGCCAGCAGCTGGGACTTTATAGAGACCCAGTACTTC. Amino acid sequence: CASSWDFIETQYF.

CDR3 in amino acids: CASSLVSGAGEQYF. As DNA, the CDR3 is TGCGCCAGCAGCTTGGTTTCAGGGGCCGGCGAGCAGTACTTC. This sequence joins TRBV5-1 and TRBJ2-7; maybe TRBD1 (6 bases). The CDR3 totals 14 residues. The germline CDR1 and CDR2 sequences are SGHRS and YFSETQ. V was clipped by 0 bases and J by 6 bases, with 13 bases between them.

The CDR3 protein is CASSLSHRVTGYTF. The DNA for the CDR3 is TGTGCCAGCAGTTTATCTCACAGGGTAACCGGCTACACCTTC. This chain joins TRBV28 and TRBJ1-2, with D possibly matching TRBD1 (6 bases). The CDR3 totals 14 residues. Germline V gene lookup returns CDR1 MDHEN and CDR2 SYDVKM. The V gene lost 1 base and the J gene lost 8 bases, with 14 bases spanning the gap.

The V gene is TRBV11-2, the J gene TRBJ2-7; D may be TRBD2 (5 bases). The CDR3 is made up of 18 amino acids. Germline lookup yields CDR1 SGHAT and CDR2 FQNNGV. V was clipped by 3 bases and J by 7 bases, with 28 bases between them. In DNA form, the CDR3 reads TGTGCCAGCAGCTTGAGACCCCGTCCGGGCCAACCCCGAGGGGAGCAGTACTTC. Protein sequence: CASSLRPRPGQPRGEQYF.

This chain connects TRBV6-1 to TRBJ2-2; D is undetermined. CDR3 length: 13 residues. Germline CDR1 MNHNS, CDR2 SASEGT. V was trimmed by 3 bases and J by 2 bases, leaving 4 bases between them. The CDR3 DNA follows: TGTGCCAGCAGTGATATTAACACCGGGGAGCTGTTTTTT. This sequence encodes CASSDINTGELFF.

V and J are TRBV28 and TRBJ1-5; no definite D call. V lost 6 bases, J lost 5 bases, and 8 bases lay in between. The CDR3 is made up of 12 amino acids. Looked up from germline, CDR1 is MDHEN and CDR2 is SYDVKM. CDR3 in DNA: TGTGCCAGCAGCCTCCGGGATCAGCCCCAGCATTTT. Amino acids: CASSLRDQPQHF. The whole variable domain, remainder taken from reference TRBV28 and TRBJ1-5, is DVKVTQSSRYLVKRTGEKVFLECVQDMDHENMFWYRQDPGLGLRLIYFSYDVKMKEKGDIPEGYSVSREKKERFSLILESASTNQTSMYLCASSLRDQPQHFGDGTRLSIL.

The J gene is TRBJ2-5, the V gene TRBV7-2, with 16 bases aligning to TRBD2. V gave up 5 bases and J gave up 4 bases; unmatched junction bases: 7. The V gene's germline CDR1 is SGHTA and CDR2 FQGNSA. The CDR3 loop spans 17 amino acids. CDR3 nucleotides: TGTGCCAGCAGCCGCGGGGGACTAGCGGGAGGGGTAGAGACCCAGTACTTC. The encoded protein is CASSRGGLAGGVETQYF.

The table lists this clone with a count of one. This chain links TRBV6-1 with TRBJ1-1, with TRBD1 as a possible D gene (6 bases). CDR1 and CDR2 from the germline V gene are MNHNS and SASEGT. This CDR3 is built from 11 residues. The V end lost 6 bases, the J end lost 11 bases, and 13 bases lay between the germline ends. This CDR3 is CASRGTWKAFF. The CDR3 nucleotides are TGTGCCAGCAGAGGGACATGGAAGGCTTTCTTT.

The chain recombines TRBV19 with TRBJ1-1; no firm D call. Germline CDR1 is LNHDA and CDR2 is SQIVND (reference sequence). V was cut by 0 bases and J by 5 bases, with 4 bases left in between. CDR3 length equals 12 residues. CDR3 sequence: CASSIDGTEAFF. The CDR3 DNA reads as TGTGCCAGTAGTATAGATGGGACTGAAGCTTTCTTT.

The J gene is TRBJ1-1, the V gene TRBV28, with D perhaps matching TRBD1 (6 bases). V lost 3 bases to trimming and J lost 0 bases, with 17 bases between them. The CDR3 is 17 residues long. Germline-derived CDR1 and CDR2 are MDHEN and SYDVKM. CDR3 in amino acids: CASSFPGALGVNTEAFF. In DNA form, the CDR3 reads TGTGCCAGCAGTTTCCCAGGGGCCCTCGGGGTGAACACTGAAGCTTTCTTT.